These 5 T cell receptor beta chains originate from one sample sequenced in a study of beta chain features in type 1 diabetes. Sequencing targeted expressed TCRB transcripts, as all isolated RNA had been reverse transcribed. Using immunoSEQ multiplex PCR, the repertoire was profiled, and TCRdb retains in-frame clones only, with some absent. In the table there are over 700,000 clones, roughly 15% of which are singletons. The specimen sequenced was naive CD4+ T cells from blood. Source of these receptors: a woman aged 18 to 35 in good health.

This clone appeared a few times. The V gene is TRBV19, the J gene TRBJ2-5; a possible D gene is TRBD2 (5 bases). The ends were cut back, 4 bases at V and 5 bases at J, with 11 bases in the middle. CDR3 size: 13 residues. Germline lookup yields CDR1 LNHDA and CDR2 SQIVND (reference sequence). CDR3 DNA: TGTGCCAGTAGTAATCAGAGAGGGGAGACCCAGTACTTC. This sequence encodes CASSNQRGETQYF.

This clone appeared a few times. This chain's CDR3 is CASSLTYSSIYEQYF. The CDR3 DNA sequence: TGTGCCAGCAGCTTAACATACAGCTCGATCTACGAGCAGTACTTC. The chain has TRBV7-3 and TRBJ2-7; D is unresolved. Germline V lookup: CDR1 SGHTA, CDR2 FQGTGA. V gave up 0 bases and J gave up 3 bases, with 12 bases separating them. This CDR3 region has 15 residues.

The chain joins TRBV28 to TRBJ2-1; TRBD1 matches 7 bases. V dropped 6 bases and J dropped 4; count of bases not matched to a gene: 18. Germline CDR1 is MDHEN and CDR2 is SYDVKM. The CDR3 contains 18 residues. DNA for the CDR3: TGTGCCAGCAGCCAAGGGACAGCGAGATACAAATATTACAATGAGCAGTTCTTC. It codes for CASSQGTARYKYYNEQFF.

This clone was picked up a small number of times. V gene TRBV1 combines with J gene TRBJ2-5; the table's D call of TRBD2 was not tested on the DNA. TRBV1 is an annotated pseudogene. The CDR3 has 19 amino acids. This CDR3 reads CTSSQDWGLAGDVQETQYF. CDR3 in DNA: TGCACCAGCAGCCAAGATTGGGGACTAGCGGGAGACGTGCAAGAGACCCAGTACTTC.

The chain links TRBV7-2 to TRBJ2-2, with D possibly matching TRBD2 (5 bases). The V gene's germline CDR1 is SGHTA and CDR2 FQGNSA. CDR3 length: 14 residues. The V end lost 3 bases, the J end lost 4 bases, and 9 bases lay between the germline ends. The CDR3 DNA reads TGTGCCAGCAGCTTCGGGGTTCCCACCGGGGAGCTGTTTTTT. Its protein product is CASSFGVPTGELFF.